Included here is one T cell receptor beta chain sequence, with context. Its antigen is currently unknown. V was cut by 3 bases and J by 9 bases, with 8 bases left in between. The germline CDR1 and CDR2 sequences are MDHEN and SYDVKM. There are 11 residues in the CDR3. Profiled with immunoSEQ multiplex PCR; TCRdb holds only in-frame clones, not every one. The table includes about 85,000 clones, around nine tenths detected once. The sample is drawn from a study of PD-1 blockade in classical Hodgkin lymphoma. Study-wide context: Nivolumab 3 mg/kg was given intravenously every 2 weeks.

Study-wide findings and caveats: Exclusion removed patients who began nivolumab under 1 year after ASCT.

Sample time point: cycle 4 day 1 (C4D1), after less than 7 weeks of nivolumab. There was relapse after autologous stem cell transplantation in every patient, and there was variation in brentuximab vedotin exposure. The sequence was obtained from a human donor with classical Hodgkin lymphoma. The chain joins TRBV28 to TRBJ1-1; D not certain. The source was peripheral blood mononuclear cells (PBMCs), collected before the fourth cycle of nivolumab. CDR3 residues: CASSLRDQAFF. CDR3 sequence (DNA): TGTGCCAGCAGTTTGAGAGACCAAGCTTTCTTT. Using reference TRBV28 and TRBJ1-1 for the parts outside the CDR3, the full variable domain is DVKVTQSSRYLVKRTGEKVFLECVQDMDHENMFWYRQDPGLGLRLIYFSYDVKMKEKGDIPEGYSVSREKKERFSLILESASTNQTSMYLCASSLRDQAFFGQGTRLTVV.